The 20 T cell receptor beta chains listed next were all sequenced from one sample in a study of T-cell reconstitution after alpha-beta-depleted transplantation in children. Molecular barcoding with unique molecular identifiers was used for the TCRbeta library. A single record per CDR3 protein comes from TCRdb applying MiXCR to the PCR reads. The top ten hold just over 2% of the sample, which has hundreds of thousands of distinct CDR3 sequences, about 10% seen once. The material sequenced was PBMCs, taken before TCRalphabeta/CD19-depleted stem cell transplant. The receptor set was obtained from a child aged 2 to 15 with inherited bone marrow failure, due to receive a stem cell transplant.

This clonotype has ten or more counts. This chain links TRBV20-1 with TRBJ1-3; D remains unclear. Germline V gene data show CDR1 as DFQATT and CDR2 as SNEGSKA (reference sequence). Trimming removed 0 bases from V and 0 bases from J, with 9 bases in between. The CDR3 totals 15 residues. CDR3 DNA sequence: TGCAGTGCTAGAGACAGCAGCGTCTCTGGAAACACCATATATTTT. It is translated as CSARDSSVSGNTIYF.

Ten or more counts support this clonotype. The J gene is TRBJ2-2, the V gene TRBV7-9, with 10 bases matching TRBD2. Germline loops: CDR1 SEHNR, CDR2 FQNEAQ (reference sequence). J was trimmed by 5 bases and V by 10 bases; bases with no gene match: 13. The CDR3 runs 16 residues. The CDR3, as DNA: TGTGCCACCATCTTAAGGACTAGCGGCTTAACCGGGGAGCTGTTTTTT. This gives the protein CATILRTSGLTGELFF. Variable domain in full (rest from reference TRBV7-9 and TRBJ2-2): DTGVSQNPRHKITKRGQNVTFRCDPISEHNRLYWYRQTLGQGPEFLTYFQNEAQLEKSRLLSDRFSAERPKGSFSTLEIQRTEQGDSAMYLCATILRTSGLTGELFFGEGSRLTVL.

CDR3 region: CASSIWLAGHNEQFF. CDR3 in DNA: TGTGCCAGTAGTATATGGCTAGCGGGCCACAATGAGCAGTTCTTC. This chain connects TRBV19 to TRBJ2-1, with 8 bases matching TRBD2. The V gene end was trimmed by 2 bases and the J gene end by 5 bases; junction bases not matched to a gene: 5. Germline loops: CDR1 LNHDA, CDR2 SQIVND (reference sequence). The CDR3 spans 15 residues.

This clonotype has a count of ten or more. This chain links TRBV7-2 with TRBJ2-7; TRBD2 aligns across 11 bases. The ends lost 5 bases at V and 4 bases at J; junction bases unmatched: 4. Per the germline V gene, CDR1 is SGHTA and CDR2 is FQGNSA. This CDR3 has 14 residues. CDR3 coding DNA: TGTGCCAGCAGCATCACTAGCGGGAGTTACGAGCAGTACTTC. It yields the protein CASSITSGSYEQYF.

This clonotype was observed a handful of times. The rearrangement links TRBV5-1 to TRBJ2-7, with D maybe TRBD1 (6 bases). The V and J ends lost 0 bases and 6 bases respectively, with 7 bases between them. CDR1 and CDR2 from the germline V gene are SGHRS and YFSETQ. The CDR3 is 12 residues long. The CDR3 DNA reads TGCGCCAGCAGCTTGGACAGGGCCGAGCAGTACTTC. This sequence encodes CASSLDRAEQYF.

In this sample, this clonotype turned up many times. CDR3 in amino acids: CASSRDGVPEQFF. CDR3 in DNA: TGTGCCAGCAGCAGAGACGGCGTTCCAGAGCAGTTCTTC. The rearrangement links TRBV7-2 to TRBJ2-1; D remains ambiguous. The CDR3 consists of 13 residues. Germline assignment: CDR1 SGHTA and CDR2 FQGNSA. V was clipped by 5 bases and J by 10 bases, with 15 bases between them.

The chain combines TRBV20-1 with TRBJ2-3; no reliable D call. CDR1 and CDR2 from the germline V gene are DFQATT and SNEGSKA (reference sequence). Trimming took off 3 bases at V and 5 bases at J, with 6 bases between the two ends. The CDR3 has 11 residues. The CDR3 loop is CSASVGDTQYF. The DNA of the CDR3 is TGCAGTGCTAGTGTGGGAGATACGCAGTATTTT.

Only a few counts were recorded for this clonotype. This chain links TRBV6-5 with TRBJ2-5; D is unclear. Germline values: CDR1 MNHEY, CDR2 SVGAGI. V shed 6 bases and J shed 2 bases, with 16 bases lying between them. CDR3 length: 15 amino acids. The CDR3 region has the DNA TGTGCCAGCAGGTACAGAACACTAAAGCAAGAGACCCAGTACTTC. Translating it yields CASRYRTLKQETQYF.

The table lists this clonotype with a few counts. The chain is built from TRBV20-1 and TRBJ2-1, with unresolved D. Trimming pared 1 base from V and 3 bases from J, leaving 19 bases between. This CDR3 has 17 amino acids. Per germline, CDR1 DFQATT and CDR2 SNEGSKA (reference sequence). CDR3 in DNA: TGCAGTGCTAGAGTGGGTAGTGGGCGGTCGAACTACAATGAGCAGTTCTTC. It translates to CSARVGSGRSNYNEQFF.

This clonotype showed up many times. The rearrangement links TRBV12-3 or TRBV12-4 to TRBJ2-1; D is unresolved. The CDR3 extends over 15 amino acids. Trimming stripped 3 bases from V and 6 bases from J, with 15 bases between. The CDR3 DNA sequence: TGTGCCAGCAGTTTTAGACTCATCCCGCCCAATGAGCAGTTCTTC. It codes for CASSFRLIPPNEQFF.

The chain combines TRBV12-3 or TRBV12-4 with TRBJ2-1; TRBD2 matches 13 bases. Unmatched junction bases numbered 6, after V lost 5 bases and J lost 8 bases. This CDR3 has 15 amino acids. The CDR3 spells CASSITSGRADEQFF. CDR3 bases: TGTGCCAGCAGTATAACTAGCGGGAGGGCAGATGAGCAGTTCTTC.

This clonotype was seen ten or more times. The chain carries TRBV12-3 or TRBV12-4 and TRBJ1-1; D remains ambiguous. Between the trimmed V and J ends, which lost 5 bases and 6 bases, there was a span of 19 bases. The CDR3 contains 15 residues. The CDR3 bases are TGTGCCAGCAGTCCCCGGGATCCCGAACGGGCTGAAGCTTTCTTT. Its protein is CASSPRDPERAEAFF.

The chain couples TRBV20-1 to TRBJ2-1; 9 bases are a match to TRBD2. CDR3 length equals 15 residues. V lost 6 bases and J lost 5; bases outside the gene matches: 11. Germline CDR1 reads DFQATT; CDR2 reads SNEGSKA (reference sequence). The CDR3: CSAPAPGLANNEQFF. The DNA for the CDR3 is TGCAGTGCCCCGGCCCCGGGACTAGCCAACAATGAGCAGTTCTTC.

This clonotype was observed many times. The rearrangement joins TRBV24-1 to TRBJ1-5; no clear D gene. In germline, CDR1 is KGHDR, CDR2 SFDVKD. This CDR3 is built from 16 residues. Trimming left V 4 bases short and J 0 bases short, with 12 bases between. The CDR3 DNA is TGTGCCACCAGTGAGGCCGGGCGGAATAGCAATCAGCCCCAGCATTTT. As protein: CATSEAGRNSNQPQHF.

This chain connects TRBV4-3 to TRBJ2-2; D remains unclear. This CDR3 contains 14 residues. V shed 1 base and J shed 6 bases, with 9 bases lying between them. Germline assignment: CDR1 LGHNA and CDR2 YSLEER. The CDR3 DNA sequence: TGCGCCAGCAGCCAAGGGTTTGAAGCCGGGGAGCTGTTTTTT. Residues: CASSQGFEAGELFF.

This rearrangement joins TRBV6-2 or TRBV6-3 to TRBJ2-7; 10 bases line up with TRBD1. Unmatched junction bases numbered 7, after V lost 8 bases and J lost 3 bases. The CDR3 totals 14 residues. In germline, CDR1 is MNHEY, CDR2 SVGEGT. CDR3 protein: CASWLGTGVYEQYF. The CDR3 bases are TGTGCCAGCTGGTTAGGGACAGGGGTCTACGAGCAGTACTTC.

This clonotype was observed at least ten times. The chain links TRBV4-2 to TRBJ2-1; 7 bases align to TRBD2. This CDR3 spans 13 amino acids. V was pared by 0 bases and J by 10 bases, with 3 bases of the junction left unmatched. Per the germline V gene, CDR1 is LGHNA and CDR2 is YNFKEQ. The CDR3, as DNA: TGTGCCAGCAGCCAAGATCAGGGACTAGAGCAGTTCTTC. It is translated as CASSQDQGLEQFF.

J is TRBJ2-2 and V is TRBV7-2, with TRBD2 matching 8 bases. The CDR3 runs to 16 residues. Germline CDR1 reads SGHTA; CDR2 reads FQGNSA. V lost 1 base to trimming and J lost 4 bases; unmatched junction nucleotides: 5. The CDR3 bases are TGTGCCAGCAGCTTAGGCGGGAGGCGGGTCACCGGGGAGCTGTTTTTT. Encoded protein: CASSLGGRRVTGELFF.

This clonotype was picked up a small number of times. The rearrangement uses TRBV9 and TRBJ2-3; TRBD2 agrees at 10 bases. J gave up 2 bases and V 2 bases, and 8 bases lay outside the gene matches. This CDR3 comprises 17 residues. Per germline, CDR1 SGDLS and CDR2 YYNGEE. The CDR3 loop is CASSVGSSGSITDTQYF. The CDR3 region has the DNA TGTGCCAGCAGCGTTGGGTCTAGCGGGAGTATCACAGATACGCAGTATTTT.

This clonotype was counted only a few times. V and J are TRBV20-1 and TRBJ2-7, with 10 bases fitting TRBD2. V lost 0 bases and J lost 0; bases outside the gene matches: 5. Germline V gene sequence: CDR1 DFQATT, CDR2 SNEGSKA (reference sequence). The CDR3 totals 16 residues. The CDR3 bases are TGCAGTGCTAGAGATAATCTAGCGGGGGCCTCCTACGAGCAGTACTTC. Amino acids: CSARDNLAGASYEQYF.